A single sample is the source of the 27 T cell receptor beta chains below, sequenced in a study of cytomegalovirus exposure and HLA in healthy donors (TCRdb year 2017). The library came from the immunoSEQ multiplex PCR assay. A mixture of 60 forward primers for TCR Vbeta segments and 13 reverse primers for TCR Jbeta segments was used in the multiplex PCR. TCRdb holds this immuneACCESS table with in-frame rearrangements only. Some clones are missing; in checked studies, unresolved V genes explain under half, and the rest has no known cause. The table for this sample lists approximately 110,000 clones; 60% to 70% of them were counted only once. The ten largest make up over 3.5% of the sample. The sample comprised PBMCs. The receptors come from a man aged 30 to 45 in good health and CMV-seropositive.

This clone occurred once. The chain combines TRBV28 with TRBJ1-1; D is ambiguous. Germline loops: CDR1 MDHEN, CDR2 SYDVKM. This CDR3 is built from 16 residues. V lost 3 bases, J lost 1 base, and 15 bases lay in between. The CDR3 here is CASSFYAGVGNTEAFF. The CDR3 nucleotides read TGTGCCAGCAGTTTTTACGCCGGGGTGGGGAACACTGAAGCTTTCTTT.

The CDR3 bases are TGTGCCAGCAGCTTAGGGACAGCGGAGACCCAGTACTTC. Its protein product is CASSLGTAETQYF. The J gene is TRBJ2-5, the V gene TRBV7-9, with D possibly matching TRBD1 (6 bases). The CDR3 is 13 residues long. The V end lost 1 base, the J end lost 5 bases, and 8 bases lay between the germline ends. In germline, CDR1 is SEHNR, CDR2 FQNEAQ (reference sequence).

This clone has just a few counts. In DNA, the CDR3 is TGTGCCAGCTCACCATCCGGGACAGGCAGCTACGAGCAGTACTTC. Protein sequence: CASSPSGTGSYEQYF. This rearrangement joins TRBV18 to TRBJ2-7; 8 bases align to TRBD1. This CDR3 contains 15 residues. Germline V gene sequence: CDR1 KGHSH, CDR2 LQKENI. V dropped 2 bases and J dropped 3; count of bases not matched to a gene: 6.

The rearrangement uses TRBV29-1 and TRBJ2-5; the D gene is possibly TRBD1 (6 bases). The DNA end favors TRBJ2-7, so the J call may be wrong. Looked up from germline, CDR1 is SQVTM and CDR2 is ANQGSEA. CDR3 size: 12 residues. The DNA of the CDR3 is TGCAGCGTTTCATGGACAGACTACGAGCAGTACTTC. It codes for CSVSWTDYEQYF.

The V and J genes are TRBV19 and TRBJ1-5; weak D call: TRBD1 (6 bases). The CDR3 has 14 amino acids. Germline V gives CDR1 LNHDA, CDR2 SQIVND (reference sequence). Deletions cut 5 bases from V and 3 bases from J, with 11 bases between. In nucleotides, the CDR3 is TGTGCCAGTAGTCCGACAGGAGTCAATCAGCCCCAGCATTTT. This sequence encodes CASSPTGVNQPQHF.

This chain joins TRBV9 and TRBJ2-7; D is perhaps TRBD1 (5 bases). The CDR3 spans 13 residues. Trimming shortened V by 4 bases and J by 4 bases, and 12 bases separated the two germline ends. The germline V gene has CDR1 SGDLS and CDR2 YYNGEE. The CDR3 coding sequence is TGTGCCAGCAGCCAAGGACCAGGGTACGAGCAGTACTTC. Protein: CASSQGPGYEQYF.

This clone was found a few times. The rearrangement joins TRBV12-2 to TRBJ1-2; the D call in the table, TRBD1, was not verified against the DNA. TRBV12-2 constitutes a pseudogene. The CDR3 runs 11 residues. The CDR3 nucleotides read TGTGCAAGTCGCTTAGGTTGCAGGAACACCTTC. It yields the protein CASRLGCRNTF.

This chain connects TRBV2 to TRBJ2-3; TRBD1 is a possible D gene (6 bases). V shed 6 bases and J shed 4 bases, with 11 bases lying between them. There are 13 residues in the CDR3. Germline V gene data show CDR1 as SNHLY and CDR2 as FYNNEI. The CDR3: CASSPNRADTQYF. The CDR3 nucleotides are TGTGCCAGCAGCCCGAACAGGGCAGATACGCAGTATTTT.

V and J are TRBV27 and TRBJ1-6, with 7 nucleotides matching TRBD1. Germline CDR1 reads MNHEY; CDR2 reads SMNVEV (reference sequence). The trim removed 6 bases at V and 10 bases at J, leaving 9 bases unmatched. The CDR3 runs 14 residues. The CDR3 nucleotides are TGTGCCAGCAGGGATACAGGGGATCGGTCACCCCTCCACTTT. This gives the protein CASRDTGDRSPLHF.

V gene TRBV5-1 combines with J gene TRBJ2-1, with no clear D. The CDR3 extends over 15 amino acids. Germline V gives CDR1 SGHRS, CDR2 YFSETQ. Trimming shortened V by 4 bases and J by 0 bases, and 11 bases separated the two germline ends. CDR3 region: CASSPQDSSYNEQFF. In DNA, the CDR3 is TGCGCCAGCAGCCCGCAGGATAGCTCCTACAATGAGCAGTTCTTC.

The rearrangement joins TRBV6-5 to TRBJ2-7; the match to TRBD1 covers 8 bases. The CDR3 consists of 14 residues. V was pared by 5 bases and J by 3 bases, with 6 bases of the junction left unmatched. Germline V lookup: CDR1 MNHEY, CDR2 SVGAGI. The CDR3 loop reads CASSRQGKNYEQYF. The CDR3 bases are TGTGCCAGCAGTAGACAGGGGAAAAACTACGAGCAGTACTTC.

With respect to this clone: The junction departs from germline at one end; a sequencing error may be responsible. The chain carries TRBV7-7 and TRBJ2-5; 11 bases align to TRBD2. CDR3 length: 15 residues. The germline gives CDR1 SSHAT, CDR2 FNYEAQ (reference sequence). The CDR3 loop is CASSLVLAGGETQYF. CDR3 coding DNA: TGTGCTAGCAGCTTAGTCCTAGCGGGGGGAGAGACCCAGTACTTC.

The V call is TRBV29-1, the J call TRBJ2-5; the D gene is possibly TRBD2 (5 bases). Germline assignment: CDR1 SQVTM and CDR2 ANQGSEA. V lost 3 bases to trimming and J lost 3 bases, with 17 bases between them. The length of the CDR3 is 15 residues. The CDR3 DNA sequence: TGCAGCGTTGACCGGGGTAGTGTTTCGGAAGAGACCCAGTACTTC. Translated, it gives CSVDRGSVSEETQYF. Using reference TRBV29-1 and TRBJ2-5 for the parts outside the CDR3, the full variable domain is SAVISQKPSRDICQRGTSLTIQCQVDSQVTMMFWYRQQPGQSLTLIATANQGSEATYESGFVIDKFPISRPNLTFSTLTVSNMSPEDSSIYLCSVDRGSVSEETQYFGPGTRLLVL.

This clone was observed a few times. J is TRBJ2-2 and V is TRBV9, with D possibly TRBD2 on 7 matching bases. From germline, CDR1 is SGDLS and CDR2 YYNGEE. The CDR3 is 17 amino acids. Trimming removed 4 bases at V and 3 bases at J, with 19 bases between. The CDR3 loop is CASSRTSGGDDTGELFF. CDR3 DNA: TGTGCCAGCAGCAGAACATCGGGGGGCGATGACACCGGGGAGCTGTTTTTT. The full variable domain, rest sourced from reference TRBV9 and TRBJ2-2, is DSGVTQTPKHLITATGQRVTLRCSPRSGDLSVYWYQQSLDQGLQFLIQYYNGEERAKGNILERFSAQQFPDLHSELNLSSLELGDSALYFCASSRTSGGDDTGELFFGEGSRLTVL.

This clone has just a few counts. The chain has TRBV6-6 and TRBJ2-3; weak D call: TRBD1 (5 bases). The V gene's germline CDR1 is MNHNY and CDR2 SVGAGI (reference sequence). There are 16 residues in the CDR3. Trimming took off 0 bases at V and 1 base at J, with 11 bases between the two ends. The chain's CDR3 is CASSYSGAAGTDTQYF. In DNA, the CDR3 is TGTGCCAGCAGTTACTCTGGGGCAGCTGGCACAGATACGCAGTATTTT.

This clone was observed a handful of times. CDR3: CASSQDLGTGTSYEQYF. In nucleotides, the CDR3 is TGCGCCAGCAGCCAAGATCTAGGTACAGGTACCTCCTACGAGCAGTACTTC. The J gene is TRBJ2-7, the V gene TRBV4-1; D might be TRBD1 (5 bases). Trimming stripped 0 bases from V and 0 bases from J, with 15 bases between. Germline V gene data show CDR1 as MGHRA and CDR2 as YSYEKL. There are 17 residues in the CDR3.

V is TRBV5-4 and J is TRBJ2-2; weak D call: TRBD1 (8 bases). This CDR3 is 16 amino acids long. Germline values: CDR1 SGHNT, CDR2 YYREEE (reference sequence). V was pared by 4 bases and J by 1 base, with 14 bases between. CDR3 bases: TGTGCCAGCAGCCCGGGAGGACAGGGGAACACCGGGGAGCTGTTTTTT. Translation: CASSPGGQGNTGELFF.

The rearrangement links TRBV7-9 to TRBJ1-2; tentative D call: TRBD1 (6 bases). The germline V gene encodes CDR1 SEHNR and CDR2 FQNEAQ (reference sequence). The V gene lost 3 bases and the J gene lost 4 bases, with 15 bases spanning the gap. The CDR3 is 15 amino acids. The CDR3 nucleotides read TGTGCCAGCAGCTTTCTGGGGGCGACCCCCTATGGCTACACCTTC. Translating gives CASSFLGATPYGYTF.

The CDR3 sequence: CAISKTGTNTEAFF. For the CDR3, the DNA is TGTGCCATCAGCAAGACAGGGACGAACACTGAAGCTTTCTTT. The gene calls are TRBV10-3 and TRBJ1-1; 7 bases line up with TRBD1. V trimming: 6 bases; J trimming: 1 base; junction bases outside the gene matches: 5. The CDR3 runs to 14 residues. Germline V CDR1 and CDR2: ENHRY, SYGVKD.

This chain links TRBV6-1 with TRBJ1-5; 7 bases agree with TRBD1. Germline V lookup: CDR1 MNHNS, CDR2 SASEGT. V shed 5 bases and J 3 bases; nucleotides not matched to a gene: 4. The CDR3 consists of 14 residues. This CDR3 reads CASSSTGVNQPQHF. CDR3 sequence (DNA): TGTGCCAGCAGTTCCACAGGGGTCAATCAGCCCCAGCATTTT.

The chain is built from TRBV6-1 and TRBJ1-5, with a tentative D call TRBD1 (6 bases). Trimming removed 6 bases at V and 6 bases at J, with 15 bases between. Per the germline V gene, CDR1 is MNHNS and CDR2 is SASEGT. This CDR3 is 14 amino acids long. CDR3 region: CASRDTGKGQPQHF. The CDR3, as DNA: TGTGCCAGCAGGGATACAGGGAAAGGTCAGCCCCAGCATTTT.

This clone was observed a few times. V usage is TRBV21-1 and J usage is TRBJ2-6; the D segment call TRBD1 is taken from the table without a DNA check. TRBV21-1 represents a pseudogene. The CDR3 is 20 amino acids. CDR3 amino acids: CASSSTEVGQGFLGANVLTF. For the CDR3, the DNA is TGTGCCAGCAGCTCCACCGAAGTTGGACAGGGCTTTCTTGGGGCCAACGTCCTGACTTTC.

CDR3: CASSEDRGDGYTF. As DNA, the CDR3 is TGTGCCAGCAGCGAGGACAGGGGCGATGGCTACACCTTC. The V call is TRBV5-6, the J call TRBJ1-2; TRBD1 aligns across 9 bases. This CDR3 contains 13 residues. With V trimmed by 4 bases and J by 6 bases, 4 bases remained unmatched. Germline-derived CDR1 and CDR2 are SGHDT and YYEEEE.

The gene calls are TRBV6-5 and TRBJ2-7, with 10 positions matching TRBD2. With 4 bases clipped from V and 7 bases from J, the junction kept 10 bases outside the gene matches. Germline V gives CDR1 MNHEY, CDR2 SVGAGI. The CDR3 is made up of 15 amino acids. CDR3 region: CASSFPSGGLLEQYF. As DNA, the CDR3 is TGTGCCAGCAGTTTCCCTAGCGGGGGTCTCTTGGAGCAGTACTTC.

This clone has more than one count but fewer than ten. The rearrangement links TRBV6-1 to TRBJ1-3, with D possibly TRBD1 on 5 matching bases. The CDR3 covers 12 residues. Germline CDR1 is MNHNS and CDR2 is SASEGT. The V end lost 8 bases, the J end lost 4 bases, and 9 bases lay between the germline ends. The CDR3: CASLKGGNTIYF. As DNA, the CDR3 is TGTGCCAGCCTCAAGGGGGGAAACACCATATATTTT.

This clone occurred once. The chain has TRBV2 and TRBJ1-1, with D perhaps TRBD1 (6 bases). The length of the CDR3 is 15 residues. The V gene's germline CDR1 is SNHLY and CDR2 FYNNEI. V gave up 4 bases and J gave up 0 bases, with 12 bases separating them. CDR3 sequence (DNA): TGTGCCAGCAGTGGGGGGGGCTTCGTGAACACTGAAGCTTTCTTT. It translates to CASSGGGFVNTEAFF.

The chain is built from TRBV2 and TRBJ1-2, with D perhaps TRBD1 (5 bases). Trimming shortened V by 4 bases and J by 10 bases, and 16 bases separated the two germline ends. CDR1 is SNHLY and CDR2 is FYNNEI in the germline V gene. CDR3 length equals 13 residues. CDR3 residues: CASSASGARDYTF. Written as DNA, the CDR3 is TGTGCCAGCAGTGCGTCTGGGGCGCGAGACTACACCTTC.